The entry that follows covers one T cell receptor beta chain sequence. The target antigen is unknown. The data are from a study of cytomegalovirus exposure and HLA in healthy donors. Looking at the study overall: Among around 200 million T cells, an earlier analysis found roughly 110 million unique TCR beta sequences.

The CDR3 length is 17 residues. The trim removed 2 bases at V and 0 bases at J, leaving 4 bases unmatched. The germline V gene has CDR1 SGHRS and CDR2 YFSETQ. Findings of the study overall: As immune exposure information, only CMV serostatus was available. Later on, a genetic analysis was performed. It linked a missense variant in DCLRE1C with V- and J-gene trimming of TCR beta.

The study ran its PCR with 60 Vbeta and 13 Jbeta primers. Under the authors' procedure: Later reanalysis found approximately 80 million unique TCR beta chains, around 10 million of them shared. The table came from immunoSEQ multiplex PCR; TCRdb's copy has only in-frame clones and leaves some out. V and J calls and clone size are given by that table; D and trimming were obtained from the DNA. The sample consists of about 69,000 clones, approximately 70% of them appearing once. Sequenced input: PBMCs. This sequence joins TRBV5-1 and TRBJ2-6, with 8 bases lining up with TRBD2. The sequence was obtained from a male donor in good health and CMV-seropositive. CDR3 sequence: CASSLAGVRSGANVLTF. CDR3 DNA sequence: TGCGCCAGCAGCTTAGCGGGGGTACGCTCTGGGGCCAACGTCCTGACTTTC. Looking up the rest from reference TRBV5-1 and TRBJ2-6 gives the full variable domain: KAGVTQTPRYLIKTRGQQVTLSCSPISGHRSVSWYQQTPGQGLQFLFEYFSETQRNKGNFPGRFSGRQFSNSRSEMNVSTLELGDSALYLCASSLAGVRSGANVLTFGAGSRLTVL.